The present T cell receptor beta chain was sequenced within a study of cytotoxic CD8 clonotypes in ibrutinib-treated CLL. Study information: Partial responses totalled 24 and complete responses 2; after median about 67 months, about 14 remained remitted and roughly twelve progressed.

Notes on this clone: What it binds is not known.

Data came from immunoSEQ multiplex PCR; TCRdb stores just in-frame clones and leaves some out. The profile shows approximately 20,000 clones, 65% to 85% of them singletons. For TCR beta libraries, about 1.9 micrograms of genomic DNA were obtained from cryopreserved PBMCs. Study-level findings and limits: Clonality went up at the time of ibrutinib response, stayed stable in sustained remission, and later dropped back toward its baseline level at progression.

V was shortened by 2 bases and J by 7 bases, with 15 bases between the two germline ends. The germline V gene has CDR1 MNHNY and CDR2 SVGAGI (reference sequence). CDR3 length equals 15 residues. The specimen was PBMCs, collected before ibrutinib treatment. The receptor was derived from a human donor with chronic lymphocytic leukemia. V and J are TRBV6-6 and TRBJ1-5; D gene ambiguous. The CDR3 protein is CASSYHPLGYQPQHF. CDR3 nucleotides: TGTGCCAGCAGTTACCACCCTCTCGGGTACCAGCCCCAGCATTTT.